The 18 T cell receptor beta chains below were found in one sample sequenced in a study of T cell responses to AZD1222 COVID-19 vaccine (dated by TCRdb to the early 2020s). The time point label here, explained by the study, means: baseline before first vaccination. Library preparation employed the immunoSEQ multiplex PCR assay. Here the immuneACCESS table is served through TCRdb, limited to in-frame sequences with V and J called. Missing clones are a known gap in these copies; in checked studies unresolved V genes cover under half, and the rest lacks a known reason. A total of around 140,000 clones appear in this sample, 89% of them only once. The ten most abundant clones make up 4.5% to 6.5% of the sample. Sequenced here: peripheral blood, sampled on day 0 of AZD1222 vaccination. These receptors were collected from an adult in good health.

V usage is TRBV7-3 and J usage is TRBJ2-5; the match to TRBD1 covers 7 bases. CDR3 size: 15 residues. After removal of 5 bases from V and 1 base from J, the junction contained 7 bases not matched to a gene. From germline, CDR1 is SGHTA and CDR2 FQGTGA. The CDR3, as DNA: TGTGCCAGCAGCCCCTCCCGGGACAGCCAAGAGACCCAGTACTTC. Its protein product is CASSPSRDSQETQYF.

The rearrangement links TRBV27 to TRBJ2-7; tentatively, D is TRBD1 (5 bases). V was clipped by 3 bases and J by 4 bases, with 16 bases between them. CDR3 size: 15 residues. Germline V gene lookup returns CDR1 MNHEY and CDR2 SMNVEV (reference sequence). CDR3 sequence: CASSLGLDPSYEQYF. For the CDR3, the DNA is TGTGCCAGCAGTTTGGGGCTAGATCCCTCGTACGAGCAGTACTTC.

DNA of the CDR3: TGTGCCAGCAGCGGCCTAGCGGGAGAGAAAGAGCAGTACTTC. Protein sequence: CASSGLAGEKEQYF. The chain employs TRBV7-9 and TRBJ2-7; 10 nucleotides match TRBD2. CDR1 and CDR2 from the germline V gene are SEHNR and FQNEAQ (reference sequence). This CDR3 has 14 amino acids. J was trimmed by 7 bases and V by 5 bases; bases with no gene match: 8.

This chain links TRBV5-5 with TRBJ1-2; maybe TRBD1 (5 bases). Trimming shortened V by 4 bases and J by 6 bases, and 13 bases separated the two germline ends. Germline CDR1 SGHKS, CDR2 YYEKEE (reference sequence). This CDR3 spans 13 amino acids. CDR3 in DNA: TGTGCCAGCAGCCCGGGACGGCTCGATGGCTACACCTTC. As protein: CASSPGRLDGYTF.

The J gene is TRBJ1-4, the V gene TRBV9, with 9 bases lining up with TRBD1. Per the germline V gene, CDR1 is SGDLS and CDR2 is YYNGEE. The CDR3 runs 16 residues. The J segment lost 6 bases and the V segment lost 0 bases, leaving 6 bases of the junction unmatched. Written as DNA, the CDR3 is TGTGCCAGCAGCGTAGAAAAGGGACAGGGTTATGAAAAACTGTTTTTT. Translating gives CASSVEKGQGYEKLFF. Together with reference TRBV9 and TRBJ1-4, the CDR3 gives the full variable domain: DSGVTQTPKHLITATGQRVTLRCSPRSGDLSVYWYQQSLDQGLQFLIQYYNGEERAKGNILERFSAQQFPDLHSELNLSSLELGDSALYFCASSVEKGQGYEKLFFGSGTQLSVL.

The V and J genes are TRBV29-1 and TRBJ2-7; D is uncertain. V shed 5 bases and J shed 2 bases, with 10 bases lying between them. This CDR3 is built from 12 residues. CDR1 is SQVTM and CDR2 is ANQGSEA in the germline V gene. As DNA, the CDR3 is TGCAGCGTTTTGAGCTACCCCTACGAGCAGTACTTC. Its protein product is CSVLSYPYEQYF.

This sequence joins TRBV5-5 and TRBJ1-1, with D unclear. The CDR3 loop spans 14 amino acids. V was trimmed by 4 bases and J by 1 base, leaving 11 bases between them. From germline, CDR1 is SGHKS and CDR2 YYEKEE (reference sequence). The CDR3 nucleotides are TGTGCCAGCAGCCCACTTTACCCGAACACTGAAGCTTTCTTT. Protein product: CASSPLYPNTEAFF. Full variable domain (remainder filled in from reference TRBV5-5 and TRBJ1-1): DAGVTQSPTHLIKTRGQQVTLRCSPISGHKSVSWYQQVLGQGPQFIFQYYEKEERGRGNFPDRFSARQFPNYSSELNVNALLLGDSALYLCASSPLYPNTEAFFGQGTRLTVV.

The chain employs TRBV5-1 and TRBJ2-7; no definite D call. This CDR3 region has 13 residues. Looked up from germline, CDR1 is SGHRS and CDR2 is YFSETQ. Trimming took off 0 bases at V and 3 bases at J, with 7 bases between the two ends. The CDR3 sequence: CASSLAGVYEQYF. The CDR3 DNA reads as TGCGCCAGCAGCTTGGCAGGCGTCTACGAGCAGTACTTC.

The chain employs TRBV18 and TRBJ1-5; 9 bases match TRBD1. The V gene's germline CDR1 is KGHSH and CDR2 LQKENI. V was pared by 3 bases and J by 7 bases, with 10 bases of the junction left unmatched. This CDR3 region has 16 residues. CDR3 nucleotide sequence: TGTGCCAGCTCACCGGGACAGGGAGGATGGTTACAGCCCCAGCATTTT. This translates into CASSPGQGGWLQPQHF.

Of note for this clone: Additional DNA sequences in this sample encode the identical CDR3. The rearrangement joins TRBV6-6 to TRBJ2-3; no clear D. This CDR3 has 11 residues. V lost 6 bases and J lost 6, with 7 bases in between. Germline CDR1 MNHNY, CDR2 SVGAGI (reference sequence). The CDR3 sequence: CASSRRDTQYF. The CDR3 coding sequence is TGTGCCAGCAGCCGCAGGGATACGCAGTATTTT.

The CDR3 nucleotides read TGTGCCAGCAGTCTTCTATCAGGGGGCGAGGGACAGCCCCAGCATTTT. Translating gives CASSLLSGGEGQPQHF. This chain connects TRBV27 to TRBJ1-5, with TRBD1 matching over 8 bases. Germline CDR1 MNHEY, CDR2 SMNVEV (reference sequence). V dropped 5 bases and J dropped 7; count of bases not matched to a gene: 13. The CDR3 runs 16 residues.

V is TRBV3-1 (or the pseudogene TRBV3-2) and J is TRBJ1-2; a possible D gene is TRBD1 (6 bases). V lost 0 bases and J lost 8, with 16 bases in between. This CDR3 comprises 15 residues. The germline V gene encodes CDR1 LGHDT and CDR2 YNNKEL (reference sequence). CDR3 region: CASSQEGGEWQGYTF. The CDR3 DNA reads TGTGCCAGCAGCCAAGAAGGGGGGGAATGGCAGGGCTACACCTTC.

This rearrangement joins TRBV6-6 to TRBJ2-4; weak D call: TRBD2 (5 bases). Trimming stripped 6 bases from V and 0 bases from J, with 12 bases between. Per germline, CDR1 MNHNY and CDR2 SVGAGI (reference sequence). The CDR3 has 15 residues. The CDR3 here is CASSWTPLAKNIQYF. The CDR3 DNA reads as TGTGCCAGCAGCTGGACTCCTTTAGCCAAAAACATTCAGTACTTC.

This clone was seen once. CDR3 nucleotide sequence: TGTGCCAGCAGCTTAGGGCGATGGGTAACAGATACGCAGTATTTT. Its translation: CASSLGRWVTDTQYF. The gene calls are TRBV7-2 and TRBJ2-3, with D unclear. CDR3 length equals 15 residues. CDR1 and CDR2 from the germline V gene are SGHTA and FQGNSA. The V and J ends lost 1 base and 3 bases respectively, with 11 bases between them.

The chain combines TRBV3-1 (or the pseudogene TRBV3-2) with TRBJ2-5, with D unclear. Deletions cut 4 bases from V and 5 bases from J, with 14 bases between. The CDR3 contains 14 residues. The germline V gene has CDR1 LGHDT and CDR2 YNNKEL (reference sequence). CDR3 DNA sequence: TGTGCCAGCAGCCCCCCCCTAGGGTGGGAGACCCAGTACTTC. Its translation is CASSPPLGWETQYF.

This clone was detected only a few times. The CDR3 sequence: CASSEQKGRLAGRPDTQYF. DNA of the CDR3: TGCGCCAGCAGTGAGCAAAAGGGGAGACTAGCGGGACGTCCAGATACGCAGTATTTT. The V and J genes are TRBV10-1 and TRBJ2-3; the match to TRBD2 covers 11 bases. The CDR3 totals 19 residues. Germline CDR1 WNHNN, CDR2 SYGVQD (reference sequence). Trimming took 2 bases from V and 4 from J; bases not matched to a gene: 14.

The chain carries TRBV28 and TRBJ1-2; D unclear. V lost 5 bases, J lost 6 bases, and 7 bases lay in between. The length of the CDR3 is 11 residues. Germline CDR1 is MDHEN and CDR2 is SYDVKM. The CDR3 DNA follows: TGTGCCAGCAGTAGATCCGATGGCTACACCTTC. Protein sequence: CASSRSDGYTF.

The chain carries TRBV12-3 or TRBV12-4 and TRBJ1-1; tentative D call: TRBD1 (6 bases). The length of the CDR3 is 12 residues. The V end was cut by 5 bases, the J end by 6 bases, with 10 bases between. CDR3 sequence: CASSTGMSEAFF. The CDR3 DNA sequence: TGTGCCAGCAGTACAGGGATGTCTGAAGCTTTCTTT.